A single sample gave rise to the 26 T cell receptor delta chains below, sequenced in a study of γδ T cells in repeated Plasmodium falciparum infection. Gammadelta T cells were flow-sorted from PBMC into Vgamma9/Vdelta2+ and Vdelta2-negative populations for bulk analysis. TCRdb reran clone calling via CATT on the multiplex PCR reads. The table has under 50,000 delta-chain clones, 1.6% seen once. Sequencing used gamma-delta T cells from blood. Receptor source: a pool of human donors (malaria-infected and uninfected, not separated).

This clone was detected only a few times. The TCRdb record carries a much larger clone's protein, which differs from this DNA's translation at residue 11; a read error is the likely cause, and the protein listed here is the DNA translation. The chain uses TRDV1 and TRDJ1; 7 nucleotides line up with TRDD3. CDR1 is TSWWSYY, CDR2 QGS, per germline. V trimming: 0 bases; J trimming: 0 bases; junction bases outside the gene matches: 28. This CDR3 region has 24 residues. The CDR3 reads CALGELGAGYSPLGGGTYTDKLIF. The CDR3 region has the DNA TGTGCTCTTGGGGAACTAGGAGCGGGCTATTCTCCCCTTGGTGGGGGAACGTACACCGATAAACTCATCTTT.

This clone has a count of ten or more. Other nucleotide sequences in the sample specify the same CDR3. The V gene is TRDV1, the J gene TRDJ1; D might be TRDD2 or TRDD3, each matching 6 bases. This CDR3 has 23 residues. Germline V lookup: CDR1 TSWWSYY, CDR2 QGS. Trimming cost V 5 bases and J 0 bases, with 37 bases left between them. CDR3 bases: TGTGCTCTTGGGTCCTGTGCTCCTACTCCTTGGGATTGGGGGCCACCCTACACCGATAAACTCATCTTT. Translating gives CALGSCAPTPWDWGPPYTDKLIF.

On this clone: The TCRdb protein comes from a much larger clone and disagrees with this DNA's translation at residue 22, likely due to a read error; the protein given here is derived from the DNA. The V gene call reads TRDV1; no J gene was called; the table's D gene call, TRDD3, was not cross checked with the DNA. The CDR3 spans 24 residues. Germline V gene data show CDR1 as TSWWSYY and CDR2 as QGS. The CDR3 is CALGDRKAFLSSYWGSRGTDKFIF. CDR3 coding DNA: TGTGCTCTTGGGGATCGCAAGGCCTTCCTTTCCTCGTACTGGGGGTCCCGAGGAACCGATAAATTCATCTTT.

This clone came up a few times. A read error likely explains why the TCRdb protein, taken from a much larger clone, differs from this DNA's translation at residue 5; the protein shown is translated from the DNA. This rearrangement joins TRDV2 to TRDJ1; TRDD3 might be the D (5 bases). Because TCRdb records no J gene, it was assigned here through a match of the DNA to germline. The germline V gene has CDR1 GEAIGNYY and CDR2 EKD. This CDR3 has 15 residues. The ends were cut back, 3 bases at V and 2 bases at J, with 15 bases in the middle. In DNA form, the CDR3 reads TGTGCCTGTGACGCAGTCGGTACTGGAACCGATAAACTCATCTTT. This sequence encodes CACDAVGTGTDKLIF.

In this sample, this clone turned up a few times. TCRdb pairs this DNA with a much larger clone's protein that differs at residue 10, likely a read error; the protein shown was translated from the DNA. Other DNA sequences in the sample encode the same CDR3. The DNA for the CDR3 is TGTGCCCTTGGGGAAGGTCACGCCAGCGCCGATAAACTCATCTTT. It is translated as CALGEGHASADKLIF. V is TRDV1 and J is TRDJ1; D is perhaps TRDD3 (5 bases). Per germline, CDR1 TSWWSYY and CDR2 QGS. The CDR3 has 15 amino acids.

This clone was seen at least ten times. The gene calls are TRDV1 and TRDJ1; 10 bases map to TRDD3. Germline V gives CDR1 TSWWSYY, CDR2 QGS. This CDR3 contains 22 residues. V trimming: 0 bases; J trimming: 8 bases; junction bases outside the gene matches: 27. This CDR3 reads CALGELAASFPFYWGIHLKLIF. CDR3 DNA sequence: TGTGCTCTTGGGGAACTGGCGGCCTCATTCCCGTTTTATTGGGGGATACACCTCAAACTCATCTTT.

This clone was detected only a few times. This probably arose from a read error, given a far larger clone one base away. Other DNA sequences in the sample encode the same CDR3. The V call is TRDV1, the J call TRDJ1; 8 bases are shared with TRDD3. TCRdb does not report a J gene; here it was assigned by matching the DNA to germline references. Germline trimming cut 6 bases from V and 1 base from J; bases unmatched to any gene: 28. Germline CDR1 is TSWWSYY and CDR2 is QGS. This CDR3 spans 22 amino acids. CDR3 bases: TGTGCTCTTGGTGTAAACCCGCCTTCCGATGACCAATGTGGGATACGCACCGATAAACTCATCTTT. Encoded protein: CALGVNPPSDDQCGIRTDKLIF.

This clone was seen a few times. TCRdb shows a much larger clone's protein in place of this DNA's translation, and the two differ at residue 14, likely through a read error; the protein shown is translated from the DNA. This chain uses TRDV1 with TRDJ1; TRDD3 agrees at 10 bases. This CDR3 has 19 amino acids. From germline, CDR1 is TSWWSYY and CDR2 QGS. This chain's CDR3 is CALGDPESPYWGMLDKLIF. CDR3 coding DNA: TGTGCTCTGGGGGATCCCGAATCTCCTTACTGGGGGATGCTTGATAAACTCATCTTT.

As for this clone: This DNA translates differently at residue 12 from the TCRdb protein, which is that of a much larger clone; a read error is likely, and the protein shown is the DNA's own translation. Here the V gene is TRDV1, but the J gene went uncalled; TRDD3, the D gene given by the table, was not confirmed from the DNA. There are 14 residues in the CDR3. CDR1 and CDR2 from the germline V gene are TSWWSYY and QGS. The CDR3 is CALGATSYRGKPIF. For the CDR3, the DNA is TGTGCTCTTGGGGCCACTTCCTACCGGGGGAAACCCATCTTT.

This clone was detected only a few times. This sequence joins TRDV1 and TRDJ1, with TRDD2 matching over 8 bases. No J gene was available from TCRdb, and it was assigned here by a germline match of the DNA. The CDR3 runs to 19 residues. V was clipped by 1 base and J by 0 bases; unmatched bases: 13. CDR1 is TSWWSYY and CDR2 is QGS in the germline V gene. The CDR3 coding sequence is TGTGCTCTTGGGGAACCTCTTCCTACTTGGGGACAAAACACCGATAAACTCATCTTT. The encoded protein is CALGEPLPTWGQNTDKLIF.

In this sample, this clone turned up many times. This likely traces to a read error, being one base from a far larger clone. Other DNA sequences within the sample encode an identical CDR3. This CDR3 reads CACWHPTSSRSTGGYFTDKLIF. As DNA, the CDR3 is TGTGCCTGCTGGCATCCTACGTCTTCTAGGTCTACTGGGGGATATTTTACCGATAAACTCATCTTT. The V gene is TRDV2, the J gene TRDJ1, with 11 bases lining up with TRDD3. Matching the DNA to germline supplied the J gene, which TCRdb does not give. CDR1 GEAIGNYY and CDR2 EKD come from the germline V gene. V dropped 7 bases and J dropped 2; count of bases not matched to a gene: 29. This CDR3 comprises 22 residues.

In the case of this clone: TCRdb pairs this DNA with a much larger clone's protein that differs at residue 11, likely a read error; the protein shown was translated from the DNA. The chain has TRDV1 and TRDJ1; TRDD3 matches at 9 bases. Assignment of the J gene here rests on matching the DNA to germline, because TCRdb gives none. Trimming cost V 7 bases and J 0 bases; bases outside gene matches: 24. The CDR3 length is 21 residues. Germline-derived CDR1 and CDR2 are TSWWSYY and QGS. The chain's CDR3 is CALVVTITGGPQHTYTDKLIF. The CDR3 DNA reads TGTGCTCTTGTGGTTACCATTACTGGGGGACCCCAGCACACGTACACCGATAAACTCATCTTT.

This clone showed up just a few times. The protein TCRdb lists belongs to a much larger clone and differs from this DNA's translation at residue 4, which points to a read error; the protein shown is made from the DNA. The V and J genes are TRDV1 and TRDJ1; 11 bases align to TRDD3. CDR3 size: 22 residues. The germline V gene encodes CDR1 TSWWSYY and CDR2 QGS. With V trimmed by 8 bases and J by 0 bases, 26 bases remained unmatched. The CDR3 reads CALWVPLVIGGYGTSYTDKLIF. The DNA for the CDR3 is TGTGCTCTTTGGGTGCCGTTGGTAATTGGGGGATACGGGACCTCATACACCGATAAACTCATCTTT.

This clone was seen a few times. A far bigger clonotype differs at one base, so this is likely a read error. The chain links TRDV1 to TRDJ1; D might be TRDD1 or TRDD3, each matching 5 bases. TCRdb offers no J gene call, so here the DNA was matched to germline to obtain one. The CDR3 is 22 residues long. Germline V gene lookup returns CDR1 TSWWSYY and CDR2 QGS. CDR3 DNA: TGTGCTCTCGGGGAAATGAAGGCTCGAATGAGGAGATTTACCGGGTACACCGATAAACTCATCTTT. Its protein product is CALGEMKARMRRFTGYTDKLIF.

A word on this clone: The amino acid sequence in TCRdb belongs to a much larger clone and departs from this DNA's translation at residue 16, likely a sequencing read error; the sequence shown is translated from the DNA. The chain employs TRDV1 and TRDJ1; either TRDD2 or TRDD3 may supply D (5 bases each). Here the J gene was assigned by germline matching of the DNA, as TCRdb has none. Germline CDR1 is TSWWSYY and CDR2 is QGS. The CDR3 runs 24 residues. Trimming took 4 bases from V and 0 from J, leaving 39 bases between them. This CDR3 is CALGAPLLPLLGGVLRGYTDKLIF. The CDR3 DNA reads TGTGCTCTTGGGGCACCCCTGTTGCCCCTACTCGGGGGCGTACTGAGAGGATACACCGATAAACTCATCTTT.

This clone was recorded many times. This chain uses TRDV1 with TRDJ1; 12 nucleotides match TRDD3. The germline CDR1 and CDR2 sequences are TSWWSYY and QGS. The V segment lost 3 bases and the J segment 1 base; nucleotides outside the gene matches: 27. This CDR3 has 24 residues. CDR3 in DNA: TGTGCTCTTGGGGAGCTTCCTAGGTCTTGGGGCCGAGCTACTGGGGGATACCCCACCGATAAACTCATCTTT. Protein product: CALGELPRSWGRATGGYPTDKLIF.

Many counts were recorded for this clone. The rearrangement links TRDV1 to TRDJ1; 8 bases are a match to TRDD3. V was clipped by 3 bases and J by 1 base; unmatched bases: 16. The germline V gene has CDR1 TSWWSYY and CDR2 QGS. CDR3 size: 19 residues. This CDR3 is CALGDPNDAGGPGTDKLIF. The DNA of the CDR3 is TGTGCTCTTGGGGACCCAAATGACGCTGGGGGACCAGGCACCGATAAACTCATCTTT.

Remarks on this clone: A far larger clone is just one base off, so this is likely a read error. In the same sample, other DNA sequences code for this CDR3. Called V gene: TRAV14/DV4; the J gene was not called. The CDR3 spans 14 residues. Germline assignment: CDR1 TSDPSYG and CDR2 QGSYDQQN (reference sequence). The CDR3 nucleotides are TGTGCAATGAGAGAGCTCCATTACACCGATAAGCTCATCTTT. As protein: CAMRELHYTDKLIF.

In this sample, this clone is medium-sized. Other nucleotide sequences from this sample produce the same CDR3. The J gene is TRDJ1, the V gene TRDV1, with unresolved D. Looked up from germline, CDR1 is TSWWSYY and CDR2 is QGS. The germline V and J ends were trimmed by 4 bases and 0 bases, with 30 bases remaining between them. The CDR3 runs 21 residues. The CDR3 DNA reads TGTGCTCTTGGGGTCCCGGGGCCGGGGCCGATGAGTCGGGAGAACACCGATAAACTCATCTTT. It yields the protein CALGVPGPGPMSRENTDKLIF.

This clone occurred a few times. The translation of this DNA and the TCRdb protein of a much larger clone differ at residue 8, probably owing to a read error; the protein shown here is translated from the DNA. V usage is TRDV1 and J usage is TRDJ1; D is unresolved. The J gene, absent from TCRdb, was called here by matching the DNA to germline. Looked up from germline, CDR1 is TSWWSYY and CDR2 is QGS. Trimming cost V 4 bases and J 4 bases, with 10 bases left between them. The CDR3 is 13 residues long. CDR3 loop: CALGGFPVDKLIF. The DNA for the CDR3 is TGTGCTCTTGGGGGGTTTCCAGTCGATAAACTCATCTTT.

In its sample, this clone was seen a few times. TCRdb attributes to this sequence the protein of a much larger clone, which differs from the DNA translation at residue 5; a read error is likely, and the protein displayed is translated from the DNA. This chain links TRDV1 with TRDJ1, with 13 positions matching TRDD3. CDR3 length: 17 residues. V trimming: 4 bases; J trimming: 4 bases; junction bases outside the gene matches: 9. Looked up from germline, CDR1 is TSWWSYY and CDR2 is QGS. The CDR3 bases are TGTGCTCTTGGGGCTTCCTACTGGGGGATACGGGTCGATAAACTCATCTTT. It specifies CALGASYWGIRVDKLIF.

For this clone: A much larger clone differs from this one at a single base, so this may be a read error. Other nucleotide sequences from this sample produce the same CDR3. This chain connects TRDV1 to TRDJ1; a weak D match, TRDD3 (8 bases). Germline V gene sequence: CDR1 TSWWSYY, CDR2 QGS. The CDR3 extends over 21 amino acids. The DNA of the CDR3 is TGCGCTCTTGGGGAACCCCCGGCCTTCCTGAATCTACTGGGGGGCCCAAATAAACTCATCTTT. Translation: CALGEPPAFLNLLGGPNKLIF.

This clone rates as medium-sized. This same CDR3 is encoded by further DNA sequences in the sample. The chain has TRDV1 and TRDJ1, with 12 bases lining up with TRDD3. J was trimmed by 0 bases and V by 3 bases; bases with no gene match: 8. This CDR3 comprises 18 residues. Per germline, CDR1 TSWWSYY and CDR2 QGS. CDR3 amino acids: CALGETPGGYGYTDKLIF. CDR3 DNA: TGTGCTCTTGGGGAGACGCCTGGGGGATACGGGTACACCGATAAACTCATCTTT.

In this sample, this clone is medium-sized. Other DNA sequences within the sample encode an identical CDR3. This chain links TRDV3 with TRDJ1; 9 positions agree with TRDD3. This CDR3 has 18 amino acids. CDR1 TVYSNPD and CDR2 GDNSRS come from the germline V gene (reference sequence). The trim removed 2 bases at V and 0 bases at J, leaving 16 bases unmatched. The CDR3 nucleotides are TGTGCCTTTGACCTTCCATTACTGGGGGAGCCTTACACCGATAAACTCATCTTT. Translation: CAFDLPLLGEPYTDKLIF.

This clone was seen a handful of times. TCRdb's listed protein matches a much larger clone and diverges from this DNA's translation at residue 3, likely through a read error; the protein shown comes from the DNA. The V gene is TRDV3, the J gene TRDJ1; D unresolved. No J gene is reported in TCRdb; it was inferred here by comparing the DNA with germline. The germline gives CDR1 TVYSNPD, CDR2 GDNSRS (reference sequence). This CDR3 has 19 residues. Here the CDR3 reads CALRPAGPEILGDTDKLIF. CDR3 DNA: TGTGCCCTTAGGCCGGCGGGTCCCGAGATTTTGGGTGACACCGATAAACTCATCTTT.

This clone has a handful of counts. This likely stems from a read error, as it lies one base from a far larger clone. Different DNA sequences within this sample yield the same CDR3. The V call is TRDV1, the J call TRDJ1; the match to TRDD3 covers 12 bases. The J gene is absent in TCRdb and was assigned here via DNA matching to germline. CDR1 and CDR2 from the germline V gene are TSWWSYY and QGS. This CDR3 spans 21 amino acids. The CDR3 spells CALGGFLAGTGGYYHTDKLIF. In nucleotides, the CDR3 is TGTGCCCTTGGGGGTTTCCTCGCCGGTACTGGGGGATACTACCACACCGATAAACTCATCTTT.